These 27 T cell receptor beta chains originate from one sample sequenced in a study of control samples from healthy donors and cancer patients. TCRdb's table, derived via immunoSEQ multiplex PCR, lists solely in-frame clones and lacks some. The data contain roughly 100,000 clones, 83% of them singletons. Sequencing was carried out using blood. The receptors here all came from a woman aged 50 to 65 in good health.

The chain has TRBV7-2 and TRBJ1-6, with a possible D match to TRBD1 (5 bases). Deletions cut 5 bases from V and 6 bases from J, with 11 bases between. This CDR3 comprises 14 residues. Germline CDR1 and CDR2: SGHTA and FQGNSA. CDR3 amino acids: CASSQGPSNSPLHF. Here the CDR3 DNA reads TGTGCCAGCAGCCAGGGACCAAGTAATTCACCCCTCCACTTT.

The gene calls are TRBV1 and TRBJ2-7; the D call of TRBD2 is as the table states it, not checked on the DNA. TRBV1 is listed as a pseudogene. The CDR3 length is 14 residues. DNA of the CDR3: TGCACCAGCAGCCAAGAATCAGCGGGAGGCGAGCAGTACTTC. It is translated as CTSSQESAGGEQYF.

J is TRBJ2-5 and V is TRBV5-4; D ambiguous. The V and J ends lost 0 bases and 1 base respectively, with 4 bases between them. CDR1 SGHNT and CDR2 YYREEE come from the germline V gene (reference sequence). This CDR3 has 13 residues. The CDR3 spells CASSLGLQETQYF. CDR3 in DNA: TGTGCCAGCAGCTTGGGACTCCAAGAGACCCAGTACTTC.

In DNA form, the CDR3 reads TGCGCCAGCAGCCGAAGACAGGGGGCTGATGAAAAACTGTTTTTT. Translating it yields CASSRRQGADEKLFF. The genes are TRBV4-1 and TRBJ1-4; 10 positions match TRBD1. J was trimmed by 6 bases and V by 4 bases; bases with no gene match: 5. CDR3 size: 15 residues. Germline CDR1 is MGHRA and CDR2 is YSYEKL.

V and J are TRBV3-1 (or the pseudogene TRBV3-2) and TRBJ2-3; D not certain. The germline V gene has CDR1 LGHDT and CDR2 YNNKEL (reference sequence). The V end lost 5 bases, the J end lost 0 bases, and 3 bases lay between the germline ends. The CDR3 contains 12 residues. CDR3 in amino acids: CASSFSTDTQYF. The CDR3 DNA reads TGTGCCAGCAGCTTTAGCACAGATACGCAGTATTTT.

The rearrangement links TRBV6-2 or TRBV6-3 to TRBJ1-1; D unresolved. CDR3 length: 14 residues. Germline V gene sequence: CDR1 MNHEY, CDR2 SVGEGT. Trimming removed 1 base at V and 2 bases at J, with 8 bases between. CDR3 residues: CASSYLGSNTEAFF. The CDR3 nucleotides read TGTGCCAGCAGTTACTTGGGGAGTAACACTGAAGCTTTCTTT.

The chain uses TRBV28 and TRBJ1-3, with D perhaps matching TRBD1 (6 bases). Germline CDR1 MDHEN, CDR2 SYDVKM. The CDR3 covers 13 residues. Trimming cost V 8 bases and J 1 base, with 9 bases left between them. The DNA for the CDR3 is TGTGCCAGCGGGGGACAATCTGGAAACACCATATATTTT. The encoded protein is CASGGQSGNTIYF.

This rearrangement joins TRBV7-9 to TRBJ2-1; TRBD1 is a possible D gene (6 bases). This CDR3 is built from 12 residues. V lost 5 bases, J lost 8 bases, and 10 bases lay in between. Per germline, CDR1 SEHNR and CDR2 FQNEAQ (reference sequence). CDR3 in amino acids: CASSPGTYEQFF. The CDR3 region has the DNA TGTGCCAGCAGCCCCGGGACATATGAGCAGTTCTTC.

The CDR3 is CASSRQGTSYGYTF. In DNA, the CDR3 is TGTGCCAGCAGTCGACAGGGGACAAGCTATGGCTACACCTTC. The V gene is TRBV6-2 or TRBV6-3, the J gene TRBJ1-2; 8 positions match TRBD1. Germline values: CDR1 MNHEY, CDR2 SVGEGT. The CDR3 covers 14 residues. With V trimmed by 5 bases and J by 4 bases, 6 bases remained unmatched.

A word on this clone: Distinct nucleotide sequences in the sample also encode this CDR3. The chain uses TRBV7-2 and TRBJ1-2, with D unresolved. Per germline, CDR1 SGHTA and CDR2 FQGNSA. V lost 0 bases, J lost 8 bases, and 10 bases lay in between. The CDR3 sequence is 13 residues long. In nucleotides, the CDR3 is TGTGCCAGCAGCTTAGCTGGGTCAGGCGGCTACACCTTC. Its protein product is CASSLAGSGGYTF.

V is TRBV25-1 and J is TRBJ2-2, with TRBD1 as a possible D gene (6 bases). The length of the CDR3 is 14 residues. The V end was cut by 8 bases, the J end by 0 bases, with 10 bases between. Germline CDR1 reads MGHDK; CDR2 reads SYGVNS. CDR3 sequence (DNA): TGTGCCAGCCGACAGGCTCCGAACACCGGGGAGCTGTTTTTT. It translates to CASRQAPNTGELFF. The full variable domain, completed using reference TRBV25-1 and TRBJ2-2, is EADIYQTPRYLVIGTGKKITLECSQTMGHDKMYWYQQDPGMELHLIHYSYGVNSTEKGDLSSESTVSRIRTEHFPLTLESARPSHTSQYLCASRQAPNTGELFFGEGSRLTVL.

The V and J genes are TRBV4-3 and TRBJ2-7; D gene ambiguous. This CDR3 is built from 15 residues. Per germline, CDR1 LGHNA and CDR2 YSLEER. Trimming took 2 bases from V and 7 from J, leaving 18 bases between them. Written as DNA, the CDR3 is TGCGCCAGCAGCCAACGACCATCCCTTTATAGAGAGCAGTACTTC. Amino acids: CASSQRPSLYREQYF.

V is TRBV5-6 and J is TRBJ2-7; 8 bases agree with TRBD1. The CDR3 is 14 amino acids. V was clipped by 2 bases and J by 3 bases; unmatched bases: 4. Per the germline V gene, CDR1 is SGHDT and CDR2 is YYEEEE. The CDR3 DNA sequence: TGTGCCAGCAGCTTCCAGGGGGCCTTCTACGAGCAGTACTTC. Translation: CASSFQGAFYEQYF.

This clone was detected a few times. The J gene is TRBJ1-2, the V gene TRBV19; possible D gene TRBD1, 5 bases. The CDR3 loop spans 12 amino acids. V lost 7 bases and J lost 3, with 9 bases in between. Germline V gene lookup returns CDR1 LNHDA and CDR2 SQIVND (reference sequence). CDR3 residues: CASKTEYYGYTF. CDR3 DNA: TGTGCCAGTAAGACAGAGTACTATGGCTACACCTTC.

The chain links TRBV5-1 to TRBJ2-1, with D possibly being TRBD2 (7 bases). Trimming removed 4 bases at V and 8 bases at J, with 19 bases between. CDR3 size: 15 residues. The germline V gene has CDR1 SGHRS and CDR2 YFSETQ. The DNA for the CDR3 is TGCGCCAGCAGCGGGGAGGGGGGGTCCGAGGATGAGCAGTTCTTC. This sequence encodes CASSGEGGSEDEQFF.

CDR3 region: CASSLGQGAWETQYF. The CDR3 nucleotides are TGTGCCAGCAGCCTCGGACAGGGGGCCTGGGAGACCCAGTACTTC. This rearrangement joins TRBV13 to TRBJ2-5, with 11 bases identical to TRBD1. Germline CDR1 reads PRHDT; CDR2 reads FYEKMQ (reference sequence). With V trimmed by 5 bases and J by 5 bases, 7 bases remained unmatched. The CDR3 sequence is 15 residues long.

This sequence joins TRBV24-1 and TRBJ2-5; 7 nucleotides agree with TRBD1. Germline V gives CDR1 KGHDR, CDR2 SFDVKD. CDR3 length equals 16 residues. Trimming at V came to 6 bases and at J to 2 bases, leaving 11 bases not matched to a gene. This CDR3 reads CATSSSSGTVQETQYF. The CDR3 region has the DNA TGTGCCACCAGTTCTTCCTCCGGGACAGTACAAGAGACCCAGTACTTC.

The chain recombines TRBV7-9 with TRBJ2-7, with TRBD2 as a possible D gene (5 bases). V gave up 5 bases and J gave up 0 bases, with 11 bases separating them. There are 14 residues in the CDR3. Germline lookup yields CDR1 SEHNR and CDR2 FQNEAQ (reference sequence). CDR3 protein: CASSPPGSSYEQYF. CDR3 bases: TGTGCCAGCAGCCCGCCGGGATCCTCCTACGAGCAGTACTTC.

This clone was found many times. The J gene is TRBJ1-4, the V gene TRBV5-1, with 8 bases aligning to TRBD1. This CDR3 comprises 13 residues. Trimming at V came to 6 bases and at J to 8 bases, leaving 6 bases not matched to a gene. CDR1 SGHRS and CDR2 YFSETQ come from the germline V gene. This CDR3 is CASTLTGEEKLFF. CDR3 coding DNA: TGCGCCAGCACTTTGACAGGGGAGGAAAAACTGTTTTTT. The full variable domain, in which reference TRBV5-1 and TRBJ1-4 provide the parts outside the CDR3, is KAGVTQTPRYLIKTRGQQVTLSCSPISGHRSVSWYQQTPGQGLQFLFEYFSETQRNKGNFPGRFSGRQFSNSRSEMNVSTLELGDSALYLCASTLTGEEKLFFGSGTQLSVL.

CDR3 in amino acids: CAWRTPQGSNYGYTF. The CDR3 coding sequence is TGTGCCTGGAGAACCCCTCAGGGGTCTAACTATGGCTACACCTTC. The chain uses TRBV30 and TRBJ1-2, with D tentatively TRBD1 (6 bases). V gave up 3 bases and J gave up 0 bases, with 14 bases separating them. CDR3 length: 15 residues. The germline V gene encodes CDR1 GTSNPN and CDR2 SVGIG (reference sequence).

The rearrangement joins TRBV19 to TRBJ1-4; 9 bases are a match to TRBD1. V dropped 0 bases and J dropped 9; count of bases not matched to a gene: 11. CDR3 length equals 17 residues. Germline V gene sequence: CDR1 LNHDA, CDR2 SQIVND (reference sequence). CDR3 bases: TGTGCCAGTAGTATAGATCCACAGGACAGGGGCCGTAAAAAACTGTTTTTT. Amino acid sequence: CASSIDPQDRGRKKLFF.

CDR3 sequence: CASSLTSAQETQYF. The CDR3 nucleotides are TGCGCCAGCAGCTTGACTAGCGCCCAAGAGACCCAGTACTTC. This chain connects TRBV5-1 to TRBJ2-5, with 7 bases fitting TRBD2. The germline CDR1 and CDR2 sequences are SGHRS and YFSETQ. The CDR3 length is 14 residues. The V segment lost 1 base and the J segment 1 base; nucleotides outside the gene matches: 1. Complete variable domain (other parts from reference TRBV5-1 and TRBJ2-5): KAGVTQTPRYLIKTRGQQVTLSCSPISGHRSVSWYQQTPGQGLQFLFEYFSETQRNKGNFPGRFSGRQFSNSRSEMNVSTLELGDSALYLCASSLTSAQETQYFGPGTRLLVL.

The chain combines TRBV4-3 with TRBJ2-6; tentatively, D is TRBD1 (5 bases). The germline CDR1 and CDR2 sequences are LGHNA and YSLEER. Between the trimmed V and J ends, which lost 3 bases and 4 bases, there was a span of 16 bases. CDR3 length equals 17 residues. The CDR3 loop reads CASSQDIGVRGANVLTF. DNA for the CDR3: TGCGCCAGCAGCCAGGATATAGGGGTACGAGGGGCCAACGTCCTGACTTTC.

This chain uses TRBV29-1 with TRBJ2-5; the D gene is possibly TRBD1 (5 bases). This CDR3 is 12 amino acids long. Trimming stripped 4 bases from V and 2 bases from J, with 8 bases between. The germline V gene encodes CDR1 SQVTM and CDR2 ANQGSEA. In DNA form, the CDR3 reads TGCAGCGTTGTGGCAGGGCAAGAGACCCAGTACTTC. Translated: CSVVAGQETQYF. Combining the CDR3 with reference TRBV29-1 and TRBJ2-5 gives the whole variable domain SAVISQKPSRDICQRGTSLTIQCQVDSQVTMMFWYRQQPGQSLTLIATANQGSEATYESGFVIDKFPISRPNLTFSTLTVSNMSPEDSSIYLCSVVAGQETQYFGPGTRLLVL.

This rearrangement joins TRBV5-6 to TRBJ1-2; D remains ambiguous. This CDR3 region has 14 residues. The ends were cut back, 2 bases at V and 8 bases at J, with 16 bases in the middle. Germline CDR1 reads SGHDT; CDR2 reads YYEEEE. CDR3 coding DNA: TGTGCCAGCAGCTTAGCGGGAAATGATGGCGGCTACACCTTC. It yields the protein CASSLAGNDGGYTF.

This chain connects TRBV19 to TRBJ2-1; the D gene is possibly TRBD1 (6 bases). CDR1 and CDR2 from the germline V gene are LNHDA and SQIVND (reference sequence). Trimming stripped 0 bases from V and 9 bases from J, with 15 bases between. The CDR3 loop spans 15 amino acids. Written as DNA, the CDR3 is TGTGCCAGTAGTATAGAAGGGGGTTCGTTTAGTGAGCAGTTCTTC. As protein: CASSIEGGSFSEQFF.

This chain joins TRBV7-9 and TRBJ2-1, with D possibly matching TRBD2 (5 bases). Germline CDR1 reads SEHNR; CDR2 reads FQNEAQ (reference sequence). The V gene lost 5 bases and the J gene lost 8 bases, with 13 bases spanning the gap. The length of the CDR3 is 13 residues. The chain's CDR3 is CASSITSMYEQFF. DNA for the CDR3: TGTGCCAGCAGCATTACTAGTATGTATGAGCAGTTCTTC.